These T cell receptor beta chains were read from a single sample in a study of blood T cell repertoires in COVID-19. TCRdb's copy holds only in-frame clones and misses some; the assay was immunoSEQ multiplex PCR. Seen here are some 75,000 clones, around 76% observed once, and the top ten hold approximately 19%. Sequenced sample: peripheral blood. Receptors originate from a woman of 80 years or more with active or convalescent COVID-19. Both conserved end residues are part of each CDR3. The D gene is left open where the match is weak. Size tells how often a clone was seen (once, few, many) or the class of an expanded clone, and some rows leave it out.

D gene: -
V gene: TRBV7-9
clone size: -
J gene: TRBJ1-1
CDR3 DNA: TGTGCCAGCAGCGTAAACGTAGTGCTGGACACTGAAGCTTTCTTT
CDR3 protein: CASSVNVVLDTEAFF

D gene: -
V gene: TRBV28
clone size: once
J gene: TRBJ1-1
CDR3 DNA: TGTGCCAGCACTCCAGGTGATTGGCAGATGAACACTGAAGCTTTCTTT
CDR3 protein: CASTPGDWQMNTEAFF

D gene: TRBD1
V gene: TRBV2
clone size: -
J gene: TRBJ1-2
CDR3 DNA: TGTGCCAGCAGCGACAGGGGCGCTTTCGGCTACACCTTC
CDR3 protein: CASSDRGAFGYTF

D gene: -
V gene: TRBV27
clone size: few
J gene: TRBJ1-1
CDR3 DNA: TGTGCCAGCAGTTTAATGGACAGCTTGAACACTGAAGCTTTCTTT
CDR3 protein: CASSLMDSLNTEAFF

D gene: -
V gene: TRBV28
clone size: -
J gene: TRBJ1-4
CDR3 DNA: TGTGCCAGCAGTACCTCCCGAACAGGAAAACTGTTTTTT
CDR3 protein: CASSTSRTGKLFF

D gene: TRBD2
V gene: TRBV5-4
clone size: -
J gene: TRBJ2-5
CDR3 DNA: TGTGCCAGCAGCTTAGGCCTAGCGGGGGGGCCCGGGGAGACCCAGTACTTC
CDR3 protein: CASSLGLAGGPGETQYF

D gene: TRBD1
V gene: TRBV7-9
clone size: -
J gene: TRBJ1-6
CDR3 DNA: TGTGCCAGCAGCTTTGACAGGGGGAATTCACCCCTCCACTTT
CDR3 protein: CASSFDRGNSPLHF

D gene: -
V gene: TRBV5-5
clone size: few
J gene: TRBJ2-3
CDR3 DNA: TGTGCCAGCAGCCTAGTCAATGTTGATACGCAGTATTTT
CDR3 protein: CASSLVNVDTQYF

D gene: -
V gene: TRBV2
clone size: -
J gene: TRBJ1-4
CDR3 DNA: TGTGCCAGCTTCCAAAATGAAAAACTGTTTTTT
CDR3 protein: CASFQNEKLFF

D gene: -
V gene: TRBV28
clone size: -
J gene: TRBJ2-7
CDR3 DNA: TGTGCCAGCACCGAAGGGGGGGGAAGGGAGCAGTACTTC
CDR3 protein: CASTEGGGREQYF

D gene: -
V gene: TRBV27
clone size: -
J gene: TRBJ2-1
CDR3 DNA: TGTGCCAGCAGTTCGACTGTAGCAGCCCGGCAGTTCTTC
CDR3 protein: CASSSTVAARQFF

D gene: -
V gene: TRBV27
clone size: -
J gene: TRBJ1-1
CDR3 DNA: TGTGCCAGCAGTTTAGGGGACTCGGGGTTTGAAGCTTTCTTT
CDR3 protein: CASSLGDSGFEAFF

D gene: -
V gene: TRBV7-3
clone size: -
J gene: TRBJ2-5
CDR3 DNA: TGTGCCAGCAGCTTAATCGGGGGCCAAGAGACCCAGTACTTC
CDR3 protein: CASSLIGGQETQYF

D gene: TRBD1
V gene: TRBV7-2
clone size: -
J gene: TRBJ2-5
CDR3 DNA: TGTGCCAGCAGCCAAACAGTTACAGGGGATGTCGGAGAGACCCAGTACTTC
CDR3 protein: CASSQTVTGDVGETQYF

D gene: -
V gene: TRBV30
clone size: once
J gene: TRBJ1-6
CDR3 DNA: TGTGCCTGGAGCGAGCTAAATTCACCCCTCCACTTT
CDR3 protein: CAWSELNSPLHF

D gene: -
V gene: TRBV12-3/TRBV12-4
clone size: once
J gene: TRBJ1-2
CDR3 DNA: TGTGCCAGCAACATACAGGGTGTCGGTGGCTACACCTTC
CDR3 protein: CASNIQGVGGYTF

D gene: -
V gene: TRBV5-1
clone size: -
J gene: TRBJ1-4
CDR3 DNA: TGCGCCAGCAGCTTACGGAGCGGGAATGAAAAACTGTTTTTT
CDR3 protein: CASSLRSGNEKLFF

D gene: TRBD1
V gene: TRBV7-2
clone size: few
J gene: TRBJ2-2
CDR3 DNA: TGTGCCAGCAGCCCAACGAGACAGGGGATCTGGGGGGAGCTGTTTTTT
CDR3 protein: CASSPTRQGIWGELFF

D gene: -
V gene: TRBV7-2
clone size: -
J gene: TRBJ1-6
CDR3 DNA: TGTGCCAGCAGCTACCTGACTGCGGGTAATTCACCCCTCCACTTT
CDR3 protein: CASSYLTAGNSPLHF

D gene: -
V gene: TRBV28
clone size: -
J gene: TRBJ1-1
CDR3 DNA: TGTGCCAGCAGTTCGGGAGGAAGCACTGAAGCTTTCTTT
CDR3 protein: CASSSGGSTEAFF

D gene: TRBD2
V gene: TRBV19
clone size: -
J gene: TRBJ2-3
CDR3 DNA: TGTGCCAGTACCTCAGCGGGGGGTCTTGCAGATACGCAGTATTTT
CDR3 protein: CASTSAGGLADTQYF

D gene: -
V gene: TRBV6-2/TRBV6-3
clone size: once
J gene: TRBJ2-5
CDR3 DNA: TGTGCCAGCAGTTATGGGGGGACCATGGAGACCCAGTACTTC
CDR3 protein: CASSYGGTMETQYF

D gene: TRBD1
V gene: TRBV24-1
clone size: -
J gene: TRBJ2-7
CDR3 DNA: TGTGCCACCAGTGATTCGCGACAGGGGCCCTACGAGCAGTACTTC
CDR3 protein: CATSDSRQGPYEQYF

D gene: -
V gene: TRBV4-3
clone size: -
J gene: TRBJ1-6
CDR3 DNA: TGCGCCAGCAGCCAAGATGCCCCCCGTACAGGGTATAATTCACCCCTCCACTTT
CDR3 protein: CASSQDAPRTGYNSPLHF

D gene: -
V gene: TRBV30
clone size: many
J gene: TRBJ1-2
CDR3 DNA: TGTGCCTGGAGGACAGTTAACTATGGCTACACCTTC
CDR3 protein: CAWRTVNYGYTF

D gene: TRBD2
V gene: TRBV3-1/TRBV3-2
clone size: -
J gene: TRBJ2-3
CDR3 DNA: TGTGCCAGCAGCCAAGATCCGGGGCTAGCGGGGAGAGATACGCAGTATTTT
CDR3 protein: CASSQDPGLAGRDTQYF

D gene: TRBD2
V gene: TRBV29-1
clone size: -
J gene: TRBJ2-1
CDR3 DNA: TGCAGCGTTGAACTAGCGGGGTCCAGCTCCTACAATGAGCAGTTCTTC
CDR3 protein: CSVELAGSSSYNEQFF

D gene: TRBD1
V gene: TRBV6-5
clone size: -
J gene: TRBJ2-7
CDR3 DNA: TGTGCCAGCAACACAGGGGACGAGCAGTACTTC
CDR3 protein: CASNTGDEQYF

D gene: -
V gene: TRBV5-6
clone size: -
J gene: TRBJ1-1
CDR3 DNA: TGTGCCAGCAGCTTCGGGACAACAAGGAGAGGGACTGAAGCTTTCTTT
CDR3 protein: CASSFGTTRRGTEAFF

D gene: TRBD2
V gene: TRBV10-3
clone size: -
J gene: TRBJ2-5
CDR3 DNA: TGTGCCATCAGTGAGGAACGGGGGGGCGAGACCCAGTACTTC
CDR3 protein: CAISEERGGETQYF

D gene: -
V gene: TRBV11-3
clone size: -
J gene: TRBJ2-2
CDR3 DNA: TGTGCCAGCAGCTTAGGCGGGTACGGGGAGCTGTTTTTT
CDR3 protein: CASSLGGYGELFF

D gene: TRBD1
V gene: TRBV4-1
clone size: -
J gene: TRBJ2-1
CDR3 DNA: TGCGCCAGCAGCCAAACTCCAACCCTGGGACAGGGTTCGAACAATGAGCAGTTCTTC
CDR3 protein: CASSQTPTLGQGSNNEQFF

D gene: -
V gene: TRBV27
clone size: once
J gene: TRBJ1-5
CDR3 DNA: TGTGCCAGCAGTGAATCAAACAGGGTGGGCAATCAGCCCCAGCATTTT
CDR3 protein: CASSESNRVGNQPQHF

D gene: TRBD1
V gene: TRBV7-8
clone size: -
J gene: TRBJ1-4
CDR3 DNA: TGTGCCAGCAGCTTAAATCAGGGGGGATCTAATGAAAAACTGTTTTTT
CDR3 protein: CASSLNQGGSNEKLFF

D gene: TRBD1
V gene: TRBV6-1
clone size: -
J gene: TRBJ2-3
CDR3 DNA: TGTGCCAGCAGTGAGGACAGGGGGAGCGCAGATACGCAGTATTTT
CDR3 protein: CASSEDRGSADTQYF

D gene: -
V gene: TRBV28
clone size: -
J gene: TRBJ2-7
CDR3 DNA: TGTGCCAGCAGTCAGGTCTCCTACGAGCAGTACTTC
CDR3 protein: CASSQVSYEQYF

D gene: -
V gene: TRBV6-5
clone size: -
J gene: TRBJ1-4
CDR3 DNA: TGTGCCAGCAGTTCAACGGAGAATGAAAAACTGTTTTTT
CDR3 protein: CASSSTENEKLFF

D gene: -
V gene: TRBV19
clone size: -
J gene: TRBJ1-1
CDR3 DNA: TGTGCCAGTAGTAGCTCGATGGGGCAAGAGAACACTGAAGCTTTCTTT
CDR3 protein: CASSSSMGQENTEAFF

D gene: -
V gene: TRBV4-1
clone size: -
J gene: TRBJ1-2
CDR3 DNA: TGCGCCAGCAGCCTTAGCCCCCGCGCAGGGGACTATGGCTACACCTTC
CDR3 protein: CASSLSPRAGDYGYTF

D gene: -
V gene: TRBV13
clone size: few
J gene: TRBJ2-2
CDR3 DNA: TGTGCCAGCAGCTGGGGGGTGGGGCCTGGTCCGAACACCGGGGAGCTGTTTTTT
CDR3 protein: CASSWGVGPGPNTGELFF

D gene: TRBD1
V gene: TRBV29-1
clone size: -
J gene: TRBJ2-7
CDR3 DNA: TGCAGCGCGACGGACAGGGCACGATCCTACGAGCAGTACTTC
CDR3 protein: CSATDRARSYEQYF

D gene: -
V gene: TRBV19
clone size: -
J gene: TRBJ1-1
CDR3 DNA: TGTGCCAGTAGTATTCTGGACAGAGAACGTTTAGGAGCTTTCTTT
CDR3 protein: CASSILDRERLGAFF

D gene: TRBD1
V gene: TRBV11-2
clone size: -
J gene: TRBJ1-6
CDR3 DNA: TGTGCCAGCAGCGGGGGAACAGGGGCGAATTCACCCCTCCACTTT
CDR3 protein: CASSGGTGANSPLHF

D gene: -
V gene: TRBV30
clone size: -
J gene: TRBJ1-1
CDR3 DNA: TGTGCCTGGAGTGAGGAGGTGAACACTGAAGCTTTCTTT
CDR3 protein: CAWSEEVNTEAFF

D gene: TRBD1
V gene: TRBV5-1
clone size: -
J gene: TRBJ1-2
CDR3 DNA: TGCGCCAGCAGCTTGGAGGGACAGCCTCAGAGGGGCTATGGCTACACCTTC
CDR3 protein: CASSLEGQPQRGYGYTF

D gene: TRBD2
V gene: TRBV14
clone size: -
J gene: TRBJ2-1
CDR3 DNA: TGTGCCAGCAGCCAAGGACTAGCCAATGAGCAGTTCTTC
CDR3 protein: CASSQGLANEQFF

D gene: TRBD2
V gene: TRBV19
clone size: -
J gene: TRBJ2-5
CDR3 DNA: TGTGCCAGTAGTATAGGAGGACTAGCGGGGGGGTTCCAAGAGACCCAGTACTTC
CDR3 protein: CASSIGGLAGGFQETQYF

D gene: TRBD2
V gene: TRBV9
clone size: once
J gene: TRBJ2-5
CDR3 DNA: TGTGCCAGCAGCCCCTCCCAGGGAGGGGTTGAGACCCAGTACTTC
CDR3 protein: CASSPSQGGVETQYF

D gene: TRBD1
V gene: TRBV4-3
clone size: -
J gene: TRBJ2-5
CDR3 DNA: TGCGCCAGCAGCCAAGAAACAGGGGGTCAAGAGACCCAGTACTTC
CDR3 protein: CASSQETGGQETQYF

D gene: -
V gene: TRBV7-2
clone size: -
J gene: TRBJ2-5
CDR3 DNA: TGTGCCAGCAGCCGCGGGAACCAAGAGACCCAGTACTTC
CDR3 protein: CASSRGNQETQYF

D gene: TRBD2
V gene: TRBV19
clone size: -
J gene: TRBJ2-1
CDR3 DNA: TGTGCCAGTAGCGATCGACTAGCGGCCAATGAGCAGTTCTTC
CDR3 protein: CASSDRLAANEQFF

D gene: -
V gene: TRBV29-1
clone size: once
J gene: TRBJ2-7
CDR3 DNA: TGCAGCGTTGGACATTCCTACGAGCAGTACTTC
CDR3 protein: CSVGHSYEQYF

D gene: -
V gene: TRBV6-5
clone size: -
J gene: TRBJ2-5
CDR3 DNA: TGTGCCAGCAGTTACTCACCAGGGTCCCAAGAGACCCAGTACTTC
CDR3 protein: CASSYSPGSQETQYF

D gene: -
V gene: TRBV2
clone size: many
J gene: TRBJ2-5
CDR3 DNA: TGTGCCAGCAGTGAGGGGGGTGACGAGACCCAGTACTTC
CDR3 protein: CASSEGGDETQYF

D gene: -
V gene: TRBV4-1
clone size: -
J gene: TRBJ1-2
CDR3 DNA: TGCGCCAGCAGCCAAGACGGGGTTGTTATGGGGGGATCCTATGGCTACACCTTC
CDR3 protein: CASSQDGVVMGGSYGYTF

D gene: -
V gene: TRBV4-3
clone size: -
J gene: TRBJ2-1
CDR3 DNA: TGCGCCAGCAGCCAAGCTCTCGGCGGGTCCAATGAGCAGTTCTTC
CDR3 protein: CASSQALGGSNEQFF

D gene: -
V gene: TRBV5-6
clone size: -
J gene: TRBJ1-4
CDR3 DNA: TGTGCCAGCAGCTTGTACTTTCCTGAAAAACTGTTTTTT
CDR3 protein: CASSLYFPEKLFF

D gene: TRBD2
V gene: TRBV7-2
clone size: -
J gene: TRBJ2-5
CDR3 DNA: TGTGCCAGCAGCGGGGGGGAAGAGACCCAGTACTTC
CDR3 protein: CASSGGEETQYF

D gene: TRBD2
V gene: TRBV6-5
clone size: -
J gene: TRBJ2-7
CDR3 DNA: TGTGCCAGCAGTCCCGCTAGCGGGGGTACCTACGAGCAGTACTTC
CDR3 protein: CASSPASGGTYEQYF